Listed here are 11 T cell receptor beta chains from one sample, sequenced in a study of T cells after yellow fever vaccination. In TCRdb, the 5' RACE reads were re-called with MiXCR into one record per CDR3 protein. The table has more than 350,000 distinct CDR3 sequences, 9.5% to 13% seen once; the top ten hold roughly 18%. This specimen consisted of PBMCs, obtained on the day of the first yellow fever vaccination. The source of these receptors is a man aged 18 to 29 who received the YFV17D yellow fever vaccine.

This clonotype has a handful of counts. V usage is TRBV4-1 and J usage is TRBJ2-2; D may be TRBD1 or TRBD2 (5 bases each). This CDR3 spans 16 amino acids. Germline V gene data show CDR1 as MGHRA and CDR2 as YSYEKL. V was trimmed by 0 bases and J by 1 base, leaving 9 bases between them. CDR3 nucleotides: TGCGCCAGCAGCCAAGAACCAGGGAGGAACACCGGGGAGCTGTTTTTT. This translates into CASSQEPGRNTGELFF.

The J gene is TRBJ2-5, the V gene TRBV9; D perhaps matches TRBD1 (7 bases). The germline V and J ends were trimmed by 3 bases and 3 bases, with 21 bases remaining between them. The CDR3 consists of 17 residues. From germline, CDR1 is SGDLS and CDR2 YYNGEE. In DNA form, the CDR3 reads TGTGCCAGCAGCGCGCAGGGGGGTCTTAGTGACGAAGAGACCCAGTACTTC. This codes for CASSAQGGLSDEETQYF.

This chain links TRBV9 with TRBJ1-4, with 9 bases identical to TRBD1. This CDR3 has 15 residues. Germline CDR1 reads SGDLS; CDR2 reads YYNGEE. J lost 7 bases, V lost 2 bases, and 6 bases had no gene match. The CDR3, as DNA: TGTGCCAGCAGCGTTCGACAGGGGGAAGGTGAAAAACTGTTTTTT. Residues: CASSVRQGEGEKLFF.

This clonotype has a count of ten or more. In DNA form, the CDR3 reads TGTGCCAGCAGACCAGGGGTCGGGGCTTTGTACGAGCAGTACTTC. As protein: CASRPGVGALYEQYF. The rearrangement uses TRBV5-8 and TRBJ2-7; maybe TRBD1 (6 bases). V lost 5 bases to trimming and J lost 4 bases, with 19 bases between them. CDR3 length: 15 residues. Per the germline V gene, CDR1 is SGHTS and CDR2 is YDEGEE.

V and J are TRBV5-1 and TRBJ1-2; D might be TRBD1 (5 bases). The CDR3 length is 13 residues. The germline V gene encodes CDR1 SGHRS and CDR2 YFSETQ. V was pared by 2 bases and J by 10 bases, with 15 bases between. The CDR3 DNA reads TGCGCCAGCAGCTTAGTTTCAGGGACCGACTACACCTTC. Translation: CASSLVSGTDYTF.

This clonotype was seen only a few times. The chain employs TRBV28 and TRBJ2-7; a weak D match, TRBD2 (5 bases). CDR1 is MDHEN and CDR2 is SYDVKM in the germline V gene. The CDR3 length is 12 residues. V lost 5 bases to trimming and J lost 4 bases, with 9 bases between them. CDR3: CASSGLKYEQYF. The CDR3 DNA is TGTGCCAGCAGTGGACTGAAGTACGAGCAGTACTTC.

In this sample, this clonotype turned up a few times. The J gene is TRBJ2-6, the V gene TRBV6-5; 9 positions agree with TRBD1. The CDR3 is made up of 16 amino acids. CDR1 and CDR2 from the germline V gene are MNHEY and SVGAGI. Trimming cost V 4 bases and J 3 bases; bases outside gene matches: 4. Written as DNA, the CDR3 is TGTGCCAGCAGTTCGGGACAGGGCGTTGGGGCCAACGTCCTGACTTTC. It encodes CASSSGQGVGANVLTF.

This clonotype has only a few counts. The chain couples TRBV18 to TRBJ1-2; 10 bases align to TRBD1. The CDR3 length is 15 residues. Germline CDR1 and CDR2: KGHSH and LQKENI. Trimming cost V 3 bases and J 2 bases; bases outside gene matches: 3. The CDR3 sequence is CASSPTGGENYGYTF. The DNA of the CDR3 is TGTGCCAGCTCACCGACAGGGGGCGAAAACTATGGCTACACCTTC.

The V and J genes are TRBV7-2 and TRBJ2-3; D might be TRBD2 (5 bases). The CDR3 runs 15 residues. Trimming shortened V by 3 bases and J by 0 bases, and 10 bases separated the two germline ends. Germline-derived CDR1 and CDR2 are SGHTA and FQGNSA. CDR3 region: CASSFRSGSTDTQYF. The DNA for the CDR3 is TGTGCCAGCAGCTTTAGGAGCGGTAGCACAGATACGCAGTATTTT.

In its sample, this clonotype was seen a few times. V is TRBV27 and J is TRBJ2-4, with D uncertain. The V gene's germline CDR1 is MNHEY and CDR2 SMNVEV (reference sequence). The CDR3 runs to 13 residues. Deletions cut 4 bases from V and 4 bases from J, with 8 bases between. In DNA form, the CDR3 reads TGTGCCAGCAGTTATGTTCAGAAAAACATTCAGTACTTC. It codes for CASSYVQKNIQYF.

V usage is TRBV12-3 or TRBV12-4 and J usage is TRBJ2-5; 7 nucleotides line up with TRBD2. The V segment lost 6 bases and the J segment 1 base; nucleotides outside the gene matches: 11. The length of the CDR3 is 16 residues. The chain's CDR3 is CASSERASGGQETQYF. Written as DNA, the CDR3 is TGTGCCAGCAGCGAGAGGGCATCGGGGGGCCAAGAGACCCAGTACTTC.